The 9 T cell receptor beta chains listed next were all sequenced from one sample in a study of regulatory T cells in long-lasting Graves disease. Noted time point: newly diagnosed GD, antithyroid drugs for less than 3 months. PBMC RNA was the source of the TCR library. Building of the TCR beta libraries involved iRepertoire HTBI primers and Arm-PCR of CDR3 regions. TCRdb independently ran MiXCR on the multiplex PCR reads; one entry per CDR3 protein. The top ten clones hold approximately 12% of a sample with 350,000 to 500,000 distinct CDR3 sequences, over 15% of them seen once. The sample was also linked to a second study, of T cells in Graves' hyperthyroidism and ophthalmopathy.

The sequences come from peripheral blood mononuclear cells (PBMCs), collected at new diagnosis, from a patient treated with antithyroid drugs. The receptors here all came from a woman in her 30s with Graves disease.

This chain links TRBV7-9 with TRBJ2-3, with 8 bases fitting TRBD1. The V and J ends lost 4 bases and 4 bases, in that order; junction bases with no gene match: 7. This CDR3 has 15 residues. Germline V CDR1 and CDR2: SEHNR, FQNEAQ (reference sequence). CDR3 region: CASSSAGGGSDTQYF. The CDR3 region has the DNA TGTGCCAGCAGCTCAGCAGGGGGCGGATCAGATACGCAGTATTTT.

This clonotype was seen ten or more times. The chain combines TRBV27 with TRBJ1-1; perhaps TRBD1 as D (5 bases). V lost 3 bases to trimming and J lost 3 bases, with 8 bases between them. The length of the CDR3 is 13 residues. Germline V gene sequence: CDR1 MNHEY, CDR2 SMNVEV (reference sequence). The CDR3 loop reads CASSFGQYTEAFF. In DNA form, the CDR3 reads TGTGCCAGCAGTTTCGGACAATACACTGAAGCTTTCTTT.

This clonotype appeared many times. DNA of the CDR3: TGTGCCAGCTCGGAGGGACAGGGGGCAAACTATGGCTACACCTTC. This encodes CASSEGQGANYGYTF. The chain couples TRBV18 to TRBJ1-2; 12 bases agree with TRBD1. The germline gives CDR1 KGHSH, CDR2 LQKENI. This CDR3 is 15 amino acids long. Losses at the gene ends were 6 bases for V and 2 bases for J; bases not matched to a gene: 4.

Ten or more counts support this clonotype. This chain links TRBV4-1 with TRBJ1-5, with 7 nucleotides matching TRBD1. The V gene's germline CDR1 is MGHRA and CDR2 YSYEKL. Trimming cost V 2 bases and J 2 bases; bases outside gene matches: 3. The length of the CDR3 is 15 residues. The CDR3 here is CASSQIGQGNQPQHF. The CDR3 DNA follows: TGCGCCAGCAGCCAAATAGGACAGGGCAATCAGCCCCAGCATTTT.

The chain carries TRBV15 and TRBJ2-3; 7 bases map to TRBD2. This CDR3 has 11 residues. Germline values: CDR1 LNHNV, CDR2 YYDKDF (reference sequence). V lost 6 bases to trimming and J lost 6 bases; unmatched junction nucleotides: 0. The CDR3 DNA reads TGTGCCACCAGGCGGGGGGATACGCAGTATTTT. Translating it yields CATRRGDTQYF.

V gene TRBV6-1 combines with J gene TRBJ1-1; D is uncertain. Germline assignment: CDR1 MNHNS and CDR2 SASEGT. The CDR3 is made up of 9 amino acids. Trimming removed 8 bases from V and 5 bases from J, with 3 bases in between. The CDR3 loop is CASLTEAFF. The CDR3 DNA reads as TGTGCCAGCCTGACTGAAGCTTTCTTT.

In this sample, this clonotype turned up many times. The chain carries TRBV28 and TRBJ1-1; 7 bases are a match to TRBD1. With 7 bases clipped from V and 3 bases from J, the junction kept 5 bases outside the gene matches. Germline CDR1 and CDR2: MDHEN and SYDVKM. The CDR3 is made up of 13 amino acids. DNA for the CDR3: TGTGCCAGCATTCTTCAGGGGGACACTGAAGCTTTCTTT. It translates to CASILQGDTEAFF.

V and J are TRBV19 and TRBJ2-1, with unresolved D. Trimming removed 3 bases from V and 0 bases from J, with 9 bases in between. Germline-derived CDR1 and CDR2 are LNHDA and SQIVND (reference sequence). The CDR3 totals 15 residues. The CDR3 nucleotides are TGTGCCAGTAGTATGAGCCGGAGCTCCTACAATGAGCAGTTCTTC. This translates into CASSMSRSSYNEQFF.

The CDR3 DNA sequence: TGTGCCAGCAGCGTAGCTAAAGGATTAGGGAATGAGCAGTTCTTC. This gives the protein CASSVAKGLGNEQFF. The V gene is TRBV9, the J gene TRBJ2-1; no definite D call. Looked up from germline, CDR1 is SGDLS and CDR2 is YYNGEE. The length of the CDR3 is 15 residues. With 0 bases removed from V and 7 bases from J, the gap between germline ends came to 14 bases.